The rows below give T cell receptor beta chains drawn from one sample of a study of blood T cells in healthy people across ages. TCRdb re-called the 5' RACE reads through MiXCR, storing one row per CDR3 protein. The profile covers some 760,000 distinct CDR3 sequences, with 20% to 30% appearing a single time and roughly 3.8% taken by the ten largest. This sample was also put to use in a study of T cells of mothers and their children.

Sequenced sample: blood. These receptors all stem from a boy younger than 18 in good health. Each CDR3 is given with its conserved first and last residue. The order of the fields is D gene, V gene, clone size, CDR3 protein. D genes are given only for firm matches. A row's size may be missing; if present it is once, few, many or a size class.

D gene: -; V gene: TRBV20-1; clone size: -; CDR3 protein: CSAPTRDIMNTEAFF
D gene: -; V gene: TRBV28; clone size: few; CDR3 protein: CASSLSGGYGPYEQYF
D gene: -; V gene: TRBV28; clone size: -; CDR3 protein: CATETTTGRYEQYF
D gene: TRBD1; V gene: TRBV6-2/TRBV6-3; clone size: few; CDR3 protein: CASSPNRGNTEAFF
D gene: -; V gene: TRBV7-3; clone size: -; CDR3 protein: CASSTTGSYNSPLHF
D gene: -; V gene: TRBV11-2; clone size: few; CDR3 protein: CASREGSRVWQETQYF
D gene: TRBD2; V gene: TRBV27; clone size: few; CDR3 protein: CASTPFPGGIRNEQFF
D gene: -; V gene: TRBV7-2; clone size: few; CDR3 protein: CASSPESGLRGSPLHF
D gene: -; V gene: TRBV21-1; clone size: few; CDR3 protein: CANPGYIQYF
D gene: -; V gene: TRBV11-2; clone size: -; CDR3 protein: CASSLDPVESSYEQYF
D gene: TRBD2; V gene: TRBV7-9; clone size: -; CDR3 protein: CASSPGTSGSTYEQYF
D gene: -; V gene: TRBV19; clone size: -; CDR3 protein: CASKPFLGLNTEAFF
D gene: -; V gene: TRBV7-9; clone size: -; CDR3 protein: CASSLAFSTDTQYF
D gene: -; V gene: TRBV28; clone size: -; CDR3 protein: CASSISRPGELFF
D gene: -; V gene: TRBV12-3/TRBV12-4; clone size: -; CDR3 protein: CASSLIQGPGNTIYF
D gene: -; V gene: TRBV28; clone size: -; CDR3 protein: CASTDTWTTYNSPLHF
D gene: -; V gene: TRBV30; clone size: -; CDR3 protein: CAWSSLAEAEQYF
D gene: -; V gene: TRBV2; clone size: -; CDR3 protein: CASKVSPAYEQYF
D gene: -; V gene: TRBV7-9; clone size: few; CDR3 protein: CASSQPGQNTGELFF
D gene: TRBD1; V gene: TRBV4-1; clone size: few; CDR3 protein: CASSQERGQGGFQETQYF
D gene: -; V gene: TRBV29-1; clone size: -; CDR3 protein: CSVGDLNTGELFF
D gene: -; V gene: TRBV30; clone size: -; CDR3 protein: CAWSVTQETQYF
D gene: -; V gene: TRBV19; clone size: few; CDR3 protein: CASSIGVAEAFF
D gene: TRBD2; V gene: TRBV24-1; clone size: few; CDR3 protein: CATSAPGTSGPPETQYF
D gene: -; V gene: TRBV11-1; clone size: -; CDR3 protein: CASSLAGESSYEQYF
D gene: TRBD2; V gene: TRBV29-1; clone size: few; CDR3 protein: CSVAESAKRGISTDTQYF
D gene: -; V gene: TRBV9; clone size: few; CDR3 protein: CASSAETSTGDEQYF
D gene: TRBD1; V gene: TRBV7-2; clone size: -; CDR3 protein: CASSLAVTGGYGYTF
D gene: TRBD2; V gene: TRBV7-2; clone size: -; CDR3 protein: CASSPGTSGGGTDTQYF
D gene: -; V gene: TRBV6-2/TRBV6-3; clone size: -; CDR3 protein: CASSYRSSLTDTQYF
D gene: TRBD2; V gene: TRBV7-2; clone size: few; CDR3 protein: CASSLAGGRLEETQYF
D gene: -; V gene: TRBV27; clone size: -; CDR3 protein: CASSLSGGGYGCTF
D gene: -; V gene: TRBV18; clone size: many; CDR3 protein: CASSPGRYEQYF
D gene: TRBD1; V gene: TRBV20-1; clone size: few; CDR3 protein: CSARDHGQGMNTEAFF
D gene: -; V gene: TRBV19; clone size: few; CDR3 protein: CASSWGHPEEPQHF
D gene: -; V gene: TRBV29-1; clone size: many; CDR3 protein: CSVGSKETQYF
D gene: -; V gene: TRBV14; clone size: -; CDR3 protein: CASSPRPPGAGGEQFF
D gene: TRBD2; V gene: TRBV7-3; clone size: -; CDR3 protein: CASSILSGAPGNEQFF
D gene: -; V gene: TRBV9; clone size: few; CDR3 protein: CASSADERELFF